This T cell receptor beta chain was retrieved from a study of T cells in tumors after PD-1 blockade. Study as a whole: Treatment was either pembrolizumab 200 mg every 3 weeks or cemiplimab 350 mg every 2 weeks.

This clone was observed a handful of times. V trimming: 3 bases; J trimming: 1 base; junction bases outside the gene matches: 11. From germline, CDR1 is SGHVS and CDR2 FNYEAQ. The CDR3 extends over 18 amino acids. Produced via immunoSEQ multiplex PCR; TCRdb's table is partial and in-frame only. Found here are some 11,000 clones, under 80% of them singletons; the top ten hold 16%. This sample comprised tumor tissue, obtained before anti-PD-1 treatment. This chain joins TRBV7-6 and TRBJ2-3; 9 bases agree with TRBD1. The receptor was derived from a human donor with basal cell carcinoma. CDR3 bases: TGTGCCAGCAGCTTTGGAGTACAGGGGGCGCCCCGCACAGATACGCAGTATTTT. It specifies CASSFGVQGAPRTDTQYF.